The 15 T cell receptor beta chains given below trace back to one sample, sequenced in a study of blood T cell repertoires in COVID-19. The protocol was immunoSEQ multiplex PCR, while the TCRdb copy is restricted to in-frame clones and leaves out a portion. This sample has about 270,000 clones, with 88% found just once. Material for sequencing was PBMCs or T cells enriched from blood (not recorded which). All receptors come from a woman in her forties or fifties who had recovered from COVID-19.

This sequence joins TRBV27 and TRBJ2-5, with 8 bases identical to TRBD1. V dropped 5 bases and J dropped 5; count of bases not matched to a gene: 7. CDR1 and CDR2 from the germline V gene are MNHEY and SMNVEV (reference sequence). The CDR3 length is 14 residues. The CDR3 DNA follows: TGTGCCAGCAGTCCCAGGGGGCTGGGGGAGACCCAGTACTTC. Translated: CASSPRGLGETQYF.

The J gene is TRBJ1-1, the V gene TRBV20-1, with D perhaps matching TRBD1 (5 bases). V lost 6 bases, J lost 5 bases, and 22 bases lay in between. This CDR3 region has 15 residues. CDR1 and CDR2 from the germline V gene are DFQATT and SNEGSKA (reference sequence). This CDR3 is CSASSLRADGTEAFF. DNA of the CDR3: TGCAGTGCGAGTAGCCTCAGGGCCGACGGGACTGAAGCTTTCTTT.

The V call is TRBV5-6, the J call TRBJ2-1; 7 positions agree with TRBD1. Germline V CDR1 and CDR2: SGHDT, YYEEEE. The CDR3 loop spans 17 amino acids. J lost 4 bases, V lost 2 bases, and 12 bases had no gene match. The CDR3 nucleotides read TGTGCCAGCAGCTTAACAGGGGACAGATCGGGGTACAATGAGCAGTTCTTC. Translation: CASSLTGDRSGYNEQFF.

This chain connects TRBV7-8 to TRBJ1-2; no clear D gene. Germline-derived CDR1 and CDR2 are SGHVS and FQNEAQ. V was shortened by 1 base and J by 3 bases, with 24 bases between the two germline ends. This CDR3 has 19 amino acids. The CDR3 sequence is CASSLVRGPGSVLHYGYTF. Written as DNA, the CDR3 is TGTGCCAGCAGCTTAGTTAGAGGGCCGGGAAGTGTCCTACACTATGGCTACACCTTC.

Turning to this clone: Its ends do not fully match the called genes, so a read error is possible. V usage is TRBV7-7 and J usage is TRBJ2-3; possible D gene TRBD1, 6 bases. Germline V gives CDR1 SSHAT, CDR2 FNYEAQ (reference sequence). The CDR3 extends over 15 amino acids. In nucleotides, the CDR3 is TGTGCTAGCAGCTTTGGAATGGGGACAACAGATACGCAGTATTTT. Its protein product is CASSFGMGTTDTQYF.

This chain connects TRBV19 to TRBJ1-2; possible D gene TRBD1, 5 bases. Germline V CDR1 and CDR2: LNHDA, SQIVND (reference sequence). The CDR3 runs 13 residues. Trimming left V 10 bases short and J 0 bases short, with 12 bases between. The CDR3 nucleotides read TGTGCCACTTCGGACACGGCTAACTATGGCTACACCTTC. It yields the protein CATSDTANYGYTF.

The chain carries TRBV7-2 and TRBJ2-3; TRBD1 might be the D (6 bases). Germline V gene data show CDR1 as SGHTA and CDR2 as FQGNSA. The CDR3 is made up of 16 amino acids. Trimming cost V 6 bases and J 1 base, with 17 bases left between them. The CDR3 DNA reads as TGTGCCAGCAGTCTTTCAGGGGCCCGAGGCACAGATACGCAGTATTTT. The encoded protein is CASSLSGARGTDTQYF.

The rearrangement links TRBV5-1 to TRBJ1-2; 8 nucleotides line up with TRBD1. The CDR3 length is 12 residues. V shed 4 bases and J 8 bases; nucleotides not matched to a gene: 4. The V gene's germline CDR1 is SGHRS and CDR2 YFSETQ. For the CDR3, the DNA is TGCGCCAGCAGCGGCGGACAGGGCGGCTACACCTTC. Amino acids: CASSGGQGGYTF.

The chain uses TRBV7-5 and TRBJ2-5; the D call TRBD2 from the table was never checked on the DNA. TRBV7-5 is marked as a pseudogene. This CDR3 has 17 amino acids. CDR3 coding DNA: TGTGCCAGAAGCGACCCCGAGGAACTAGCGGGAGGAGAGACCCAGTACTTC. It yields the protein CARSDPEELAGGETQYF.

The chain combines TRBV4-1 with TRBJ1-6; D is unresolved. The CDR3 is 12 amino acids. In germline, CDR1 is MGHRA, CDR2 YSYEKL. Trimming took off 3 bases at V and 6 bases at J, with 3 bases between the two ends. In nucleotides, the CDR3 is TGCGCCAGCAGCCACATTAATTCACCCCTCCACTTT. This gives the protein CASSHINSPLHF.

This chain joins TRBV30 and TRBJ1-1; unclear D gene. V gave up 0 bases and J gave up 5 bases, with 4 bases separating them. The CDR3 runs to 11 residues. The germline V gene has CDR1 GTSNPN and CDR2 SVGIG (reference sequence). CDR3 DNA: TGTGCCTGGAGTGTACTTACTGAAGCTTTCTTT. It specifies CAWSVLTEAFF.

The rearrangement uses TRBV7-8 and TRBJ2-1; D gene ambiguous. Germline V lookup: CDR1 SGHVS, CDR2 FQNEAQ. The CDR3 totals 17 residues. V was shortened by 5 bases and J by 3 bases, with 20 bases between the two germline ends. CDR3 protein: CASSPPRRLLDYNEQFF. The CDR3 DNA reads TGTGCCAGCAGCCCACCACGTAGGCTCCTAGACTACAATGAGCAGTTCTTC.

V and J are TRBV19 and TRBJ1-3; D call uncertain. The V end lost 5 bases, the J end lost 0 bases, and 8 bases lay between the germline ends. In germline, CDR1 is LNHDA, CDR2 SQIVND (reference sequence). The CDR3 totals 14 residues. CDR3 sequence reads: CASSSPDSGNTIYF. CDR3 coding DNA: TGTGCCAGTAGTTCACCAGACTCTGGAAACACCATATATTTT.

The V call is TRBV7-3, the J call TRBJ2-3; D may be TRBD1 (6 bases). Germline CDR1 SGHTA, CDR2 FQGTGA. The CDR3 loop spans 14 amino acids. The V end lost 5 bases, the J end lost 5 bases, and 14 bases lay between the germline ends. The CDR3 DNA follows: TGTGCCAGCAGCACGGGGACATCCGGAGATACGCAGTATTTT. Translating it yields CASSTGTSGDTQYF.

This clone showed up just a few times. Within the sample, other DNA sequences also encode this same CDR3. The V and J genes are TRBV5-5 and TRBJ2-5, with 10 bases lining up with TRBD1. Germline V CDR1 and CDR2: SGHKS, YYEKEE (reference sequence). Trimming cost V 0 bases and J 4 bases; bases outside gene matches: 0. CDR3 length: 14 amino acids. The CDR3 nucleotides read TGTGCCAGCAGCTTGGGGACAGGGGGAGAGACCCAGTACTTC. This sequence encodes CASSLGTGGETQYF.